The 8 T cell receptor beta chains below were found in one sample sequenced in a study. TCRdb independently ran MiXCR on the RT-PCR reads; one entry per CDR3 protein. The sample has about 700,000 distinct CDR3 sequences, 11% to 15% seen once; the top ten hold 3.6%. The specimen was memory CD4+ T cells from blood. The receptor source for this set is a female donor in good health, serving as a healthy control.

This clonotype was observed a few times. The CDR3 loop reads CASSAWDSGNTIYF. The CDR3 region has the DNA TGTGCCAGCAGTGCGTGGGACTCTGGAAACACCATATATTTT. The chain joins TRBV2 to TRBJ1-3; D gene ambiguous. Germline CDR1 is SNHLY and CDR2 is FYNNEI. V shed 4 bases and J shed 0 bases, with 7 bases lying between them. The CDR3 length is 14 residues.

This clonotype was seen a few times. The rearrangement uses TRBV7-8 and TRBJ1-2; D not certain. This CDR3 is built from 13 residues. In germline, CDR1 is SGHVS, CDR2 FQNEAQ. V dropped 2 bases and J dropped 3 bases, with 7 bases sitting between them. CDR3 in amino acids: CASSLNPYYGYTF. The CDR3 DNA follows: TGTGCCAGCAGCTTAAATCCCTACTATGGCTACACCTTC.

The chain is built from TRBV24-1 and TRBJ2-5; D call uncertain. Germline V CDR1 and CDR2: KGHDR, SFDVKD. The CDR3 covers 14 residues. Trimming removed 2 bases from V and 3 bases from J, with 9 bases in between. In DNA, the CDR3 is TGTGCCACCAGTGATTCCGACCTAAAAGAGACCCAGTACTTC. The encoded protein is CATSDSDLKETQYF.

There are a few counts of this clonotype. This chain links TRBV11-2 with TRBJ2-1; TRBD1 aligns across 9 bases. Germline V gives CDR1 SGHAT, CDR2 FQNNGV. V shed 0 bases and J 1 base; nucleotides not matched to a gene: 10. CDR3 length: 19 amino acids. The CDR3, as DNA: TGTGCCAGCAGCTTAGATCGGGTCCGGACAGGGGTTTCCTACAATGAGCAGTTCTTC. Translated, it gives CASSLDRVRTGVSYNEQFF.

This chain joins TRBV5-4 and TRBJ2-5; the D call may be TRBD1 or TRBD2 (6 bases each). Germline values: CDR1 SGHNT, CDR2 YYREEE (reference sequence). Trimming left V 6 bases short and J 5 bases short, with 17 bases between. This CDR3 comprises 14 residues. Written as DNA, the CDR3 is TGTGCCAGCACCCCCCCCGGGGGCTCGGAGACCCAGTACTTC. Translating it yields CASTPPGGSETQYF.

This clonotype was counted at least ten times. The V call is TRBV27, the J call TRBJ2-5, with D possibly TRBD2 on 6 matching bases. Trimming cost V 4 bases and J 1 base, with 10 bases left between them. Germline lookup yields CDR1 MNHEY and CDR2 SMNVEV (reference sequence). The CDR3 totals 14 residues. CDR3 DNA sequence: TGTGCCAGCAGTTATTTTAGCGGCCAAGAGACCCAGTACTTC. Translating gives CASSYFSGQETQYF.

J is TRBJ2-5 and V is TRBV18, with 7 bases fitting TRBD2. V dropped 6 bases and J dropped 1; count of bases not matched to a gene: 14. The CDR3 is 17 residues long. Germline lookup yields CDR1 KGHSH and CDR2 LQKENI. The CDR3 coding sequence is TGTGCCAGCTCTCAAAACCCCCCCCCTAGCGGCCAAGAGACCCAGTACTTC. This codes for CASSQNPPPSGQETQYF.

The chain uses TRBV7-6 and TRBJ1-5, with no clear D. Trimming took 5 bases from V and 3 from J, leaving 8 bases between them. CDR3 length: 13 amino acids. Germline lookup yields CDR1 SGHVS and CDR2 FNYEAQ. For the CDR3, the DNA is TGTGCCAGCAGCCGTGATTACAATCAGCCCCAGCATTTT. Its protein is CASSRDYNQPQHF.